A single sample is the source of the 28 T cell receptor beta chains below, sequenced in a study of identical twins. TCRdb re-called the 5' RACE reads with MiXCR, one entry per CDR3 protein. The sample consists of hundreds of thousands of distinct CDR3 sequences, 18% of them appearing once. This sample was shared with a second study, whose subject was T cells expressing NK-cell markers.

Sequences were obtained from PBMCs. Every receptor here comes from a woman aged 18-29 years in good health.

The chain recombines TRBV11-3 with TRBJ2-3; TRBD2 matches 12 bases. Per germline, CDR1 SGHNT and CDR2 YENEEA. V shed 5 bases, J shed 1 base, and the junction held 16 bases outside the gene matches. CDR3 length equals 20 residues. The CDR3 sequence is CASSQERGLAGGARTDTQYF. The CDR3 coding sequence is TGTGCCAGCAGCCAAGAGAGGGGCCTAGCGGGAGGGGCCCGCACAGATACGCAGTATTTT.

V usage is TRBV6-2 or TRBV6-3 and J usage is TRBJ2-1; D remains unclear. V shed 0 bases and J shed 1 base, with 7 bases lying between them. Per the germline V gene, CDR1 is MNHEY and CDR2 is SVGEGT. The CDR3 loop spans 15 amino acids. The chain's CDR3 is CASSYSMGSYNEQFF. The CDR3 DNA follows: TGTGCCAGCAGTTACTCGATGGGGTCCTACAATGAGCAGTTCTTC.

This clonotype has at least ten counts. The chain joins TRBV5-1 to TRBJ2-7; D is unresolved. Between the trimmed V and J ends, which lost 0 bases and 3 bases, there was a span of 7 bases. In germline, CDR1 is SGHRS, CDR2 YFSETQ. The CDR3 is 13 residues long. The CDR3: CASSLDVSYEQYF. The CDR3 coding sequence is TGCGCCAGCAGCTTGGATGTCAGCTACGAGCAGTACTTC.

This clonotype was found a few times. The chain has TRBV9 and TRBJ2-5, with D perhaps matching TRBD2 (6 bases). Germline V lookup: CDR1 SGDLS, CDR2 YYNGEE. The CDR3 is made up of 16 amino acids. V lost 0 bases, J lost 5 bases, and 17 bases lay in between. CDR3 DNA: TGTGCCAGCAGCGTAGGAGTCGGGGGTCTTCGGGAGACCCAGTACTTC. This sequence encodes CASSVGVGGLRETQYF.

The rearrangement uses TRBV7-9 and TRBJ2-2; 7 bases are a match to TRBD1. V was clipped by 3 bases and J by 3 bases; unmatched bases: 10. CDR1 and CDR2 from the germline V gene are SEHNR and FQNEAQ (reference sequence). The CDR3 length is 17 residues. The CDR3 spells CASSFHDSGTDTGELFF. The CDR3 nucleotides read TGTGCCAGCAGCTTTCACGATTCCGGGACAGACACCGGGGAGCTGTTTTTT.

V and J are TRBV6-2 or TRBV6-3 and TRBJ2-1, with no clear D. Trimming took 5 bases from V and 9 from J, leaving 14 bases between them. The CDR3 spans 13 residues. CDR1 is MNHEY, CDR2 SVGEGT, per germline. The chain's CDR3 is CASSLPPPTEQFF. The CDR3 DNA sequence: TGTGCCAGCAGTCTACCTCCCCCCACTGAGCAGTTCTTC.

This clonotype appeared a few times. An end of the junction does not agree with germline; a read error may underlie this. This rearrangement joins TRBV20-1 to TRBJ1-1, with D maybe TRBD1 (5 bases). The CDR3 sequence is 11 residues long. CDR1 and CDR2 (germline): DFQATT, SNEGSKA (reference sequence). CDR3 residues: CSARALTDLLF. The CDR3 region has the DNA TGCAGTGCTAGAGCCCTGACAGACCTACTCTTT.

This clonotype was found a few times. A read error may produce the germline difference seen at one junction end. V is TRBV6-5 and J is TRBJ1-4; D is perhaps TRBD1 (5 bases). The CDR3 sequence is 16 residues long. Germline V lookup: CDR1 MNHEY, CDR2 SVGAGI. CDR3 sequence: CASSYDSPRGNEKLFF. The CDR3 DNA reads as TGTGCCAGTAGTTACGACAGCCCGAGGGGTAATGAAAAACTGTTTTTT.

J is TRBJ2-7 and V is TRBV28; D possibly corresponds to TRBD1 (5 bases). V was pared by 7 bases and J by 2 bases, with 15 bases between. CDR1 and CDR2 (germline): MDHEN, SYDVKM. The CDR3 loop spans 14 amino acids. The CDR3 loop is CASTPQGGPYEQYF. CDR3 sequence (DNA): TGTGCCAGCACTCCCCAGGGCGGCCCCTACGAGCAGTACTTC. Variable domain in full (rest from reference TRBV28 and TRBJ2-7): DVKVTQSSRYLVKRTGEKVFLECVQDMDHENMFWYRQDPGLGLRLIYFSYDVKMKEKGDIPEGYSVSREKKERFSLILESASTNQTSMYLCASTPQGGPYEQYFGPGTRLTVT.

V is TRBV7-8 and J is TRBJ2-3, with D maybe TRBD2 (5 bases). The germline gives CDR1 SGHVS, CDR2 FQNEAQ. The CDR3 covers 14 residues. V lost 5 bases to trimming and J lost 5 bases, with 14 bases between them. CDR3 amino acids: CASSPRGAGDTQYF. CDR3 sequence (DNA): TGTGCCAGCAGCCCCCGGGGAGCTGGAGATACGCAGTATTTT.

Comments on this clonotype: Being one base from a much bigger clone, this may be a read error. The chain couples TRBV12-5 to TRBJ2-5; TRBD2 agrees at 11 bases. CDR1 LGHNT and CDR2 FRNRAP come from the germline V gene. This CDR3 has 18 residues. Here the CDR3 DNA reads TGTGCTAGTGGTTTGGTACGGCTAGCGGGAGGTTTGCAAGAGACCCACTACTTC. Encoded protein: CASGLVRLAGGLQETHYF.

The V call is TRBV3-1, the J call TRBJ1-5; D perhaps matches TRBD1 (5 bases). There are 14 residues in the CDR3. The germline gives CDR1 LGHDT, CDR2 YNNKEL (reference sequence). The V and J ends lost 3 bases and 3 bases respectively, with 9 bases between them. The CDR3 sequence is CASSHSGLNQPQHF. The CDR3 DNA sequence: TGTGCCAGCAGCCACTCGGGGCTCAATCAGCCCCAGCATTTT.

V is TRBV29-1 and J is TRBJ2-7, with 8 nucleotides matching TRBD1. The length of the CDR3 is 11 residues. The ends lost 0 bases at V and 11 bases at J; junction bases unmatched: 3. Germline CDR1 SQVTM, CDR2 ANQGSEA. This CDR3 is CSVEEADREYF. The CDR3 DNA is TGCAGCGTTGAAGAGGCGGACAGGGAGTACTTC.

The rearrangement uses TRBV3-1 and TRBJ2-1; 11 bases fit TRBD2. The CDR3 is made up of 17 amino acids. From germline, CDR1 is LGHDT and CDR2 YNNKEL (reference sequence). J gave up 5 bases and V 0 bases, and 6 bases lay outside the gene matches. This CDR3 is CASSQDIGTSGNNEQFF. In DNA form, the CDR3 reads TGTGCCAGCAGCCAAGATATCGGGACTAGCGGCAACAATGAGCAGTTCTTC.

This rearrangement joins TRBV20-1 to TRBJ2-1; 10 bases agree with TRBD1. The J segment lost 14 bases and the V segment lost 5 bases, leaving 6 bases of the junction unmatched. The CDR3 contains 11 residues. In germline, CDR1 is DFQATT, CDR2 SNEGSKA (reference sequence). The CDR3, as DNA: TGCAGTGCTGGGGACAGGGGCCACGAGTTCTTC. It translates to CSAGDRGHEFF.

The table lists this clonotype with a few counts. The genes are TRBV20-1 and TRBJ2-5, with 9 bases identical to TRBD2. Germline V gives CDR1 DFQATT, CDR2 SNEGSKA (reference sequence). This CDR3 comprises 15 residues. Trimming at V came to 0 bases and at J to 2 bases, leaving 4 bases not matched to a gene. CDR3 amino acids: CSARDPGLAQETQYF. The CDR3 region has the DNA TGCAGTGCTAGAGATCCGGGACTAGCACAAGAGACCCAGTACTTC.

The chain joins TRBV30 to TRBJ2-1; D remains unclear. Germline V gene data show CDR1 as GTSNPN and CDR2 as SVGIG (reference sequence). CDR3 length equals 12 residues. The germline V and J ends were trimmed by 3 bases and 9 bases, with 12 bases remaining between them. This CDR3 reads CAWRSLAGEQFF. The CDR3 bases are TGTGCCTGGAGGTCTTTAGCCGGTGAGCAGTTCTTC.

This chain connects TRBV12-3 or TRBV12-4 to TRBJ2-7; 7 nucleotides line up with TRBD1. V was pared by 6 bases and J by 2 bases, with 10 bases of the junction left unmatched. This CDR3 region has 15 residues. The CDR3 coding sequence is TGTGCCAGCAGGGCCGGGACAGACTATACCTACGAGCAGTACTTC. Protein: CASRAGTDYTYEQYF.

This clonotype occurred a few times. CDR3 sequence (DNA): TGTGCCAGCAGCTTGTGGACAGGGGGATGGAATTCACCCCTCCACTTT. Translating it yields CASSLWTGGWNSPLHF. The chain joins TRBV5-5 to TRBJ1-6; 10 bases map to TRBD1. This CDR3 comprises 16 residues. The germline CDR1 and CDR2 sequences are SGHKS and YYEKEE (reference sequence). The trim removed 1 base at V and 7 bases at J, leaving 5 bases unmatched.

V usage is TRBV5-1 and J usage is TRBJ1-4; 12 bases are a match to TRBD1. J lost 8 bases, V lost 0 bases, and 8 bases had no gene match. CDR3 length: 17 amino acids. Germline CDR1 and CDR2: SGHRS and YFSETQ. The CDR3 reads CASSLDLGTGGEEKLFF. DNA of the CDR3: TGCGCCAGCAGCTTGGATCTTGGGACAGGGGGCGAGGAAAAACTGTTTTTT.

This chain connects TRBV9 to TRBJ2-1, with D unresolved. The V gene lost 0 bases and the J gene lost 10 bases, with 11 bases spanning the gap. The germline V gene encodes CDR1 SGDLS and CDR2 YYNGEE. This CDR3 is 13 amino acids long. The CDR3 sequence is CASSVVEFREQFF. Written as DNA, the CDR3 is TGTGCCAGCAGCGTAGTAGAATTCAGGGAGCAGTTCTTC.

J is TRBJ2-5 and V is TRBV7-2, with 9 nucleotides matching TRBD1. The length of the CDR3 is 16 residues. CDR1 SGHTA and CDR2 FQGNSA come from the germline V gene. V trimming: 6 bases; J trimming: 2 bases; junction bases outside the gene matches: 10. The CDR3 reads CASRKGQGNFQETQYF. The CDR3 DNA reads TGTGCCAGCAGGAAGGGACAGGGTAACTTTCAAGAGACCCAGTACTTC.

The rearrangement links TRBV29-1 to TRBJ2-5; 10 bases match TRBD1. CDR3 size: 14 residues. Trimming removed 5 bases from V and 4 bases from J; junction bases left unmatched: 7. CDR1 SQVTM and CDR2 ANQGSEA come from the germline V gene. The CDR3: CSVLRTGGRETQYF. For the CDR3, the DNA is TGCAGCGTTCTACGGACAGGGGGTCGAGAGACCCAGTACTTC.

This clonotype turned up a few times. The chain joins TRBV20-1 to TRBJ2-5, with TRBD2 matching 16 bases. The CDR3 is 16 amino acids. With V trimmed by 5 bases and J by 5 bases, 8 bases remained unmatched. Per the germline V gene, CDR1 is DFQATT and CDR2 is SNEGSKA (reference sequence). CDR3 in amino acids: CSAFPGLAGGRETQYF. CDR3 nucleotide sequence: TGCAGTGCTTTCCCGGGACTAGCGGGAGGGCGGGAGACCCAGTACTTC.

This clonotype was seen repeatedly, ten times or more. In nucleotides, the CDR3 is TGTGCCAGCAGTTACTCGGAGACAGTCGAGCAGTACTTC. Protein product: CASSYSETVEQYF. This rearrangement joins TRBV6-2 or TRBV6-3 to TRBJ2-7; TRBD1 might be the D (5 bases). The CDR3 length is 13 residues. Trimming pared 0 bases from V and 6 bases from J, leaving 9 bases between. CDR1 is MNHEY, CDR2 SVGEGT, per germline.

This clonotype was seen more than once but under ten times. The chain has TRBV24-1 and TRBJ1-5; D may be TRBD1 (5 bases). V gave up 7 bases and J gave up 4 bases, with 16 bases separating them. There are 15 residues in the CDR3. CDR1 KGHDR and CDR2 SFDVKD come from the germline V gene. CDR3 sequence: CATRTRDGGNQPQHF. The CDR3, as DNA: TGTGCCACCAGGACCCGGGACGGGGGGAATCAGCCCCAGCATTTT.

This sequence joins TRBV30 and TRBJ2-2; possible D gene TRBD1, 5 bases. Germline V CDR1 and CDR2: GTSNPN, SVGIG (reference sequence). The CDR3 length is 13 residues. Trimming took off 3 bases at V and 7 bases at J, with 12 bases between the two ends. CDR3 DNA sequence: TGTGCCTGGAGAGAGTCAGGGATCGGGGAGCTGTTTTTT. Translated, it gives CAWRESGIGELFF. Supplemented by reference TRBV30 and TRBJ2-2, the full variable domain reads SQTIHQWPATLVQPVGSPLSLECTVEGTSNPNLYWYRQAAGRGLQLLFYSVGIGQISSEVPQNLSASRPQDRQFILSSKKLLLSDSGFYLCAWRESGIGELFFGEGSRLTVL.

This chain joins TRBV30 and TRBJ2-5; possibly TRBD1 for D (5 bases). Trimming removed 3 bases from V and 5 bases from J, with 13 bases in between. Germline loops: CDR1 GTSNPN, CDR2 SVGIG (reference sequence). The CDR3 consists of 13 residues. This chain's CDR3 is CAWRTGGRETQYF. For the CDR3, the DNA is TGTGCCTGGAGAACAGGCGGTCGGGAGACCCAGTACTTC.